The 25 T cell receptor beta chains presented below share a single source sample, sequenced in a study of blood T cell repertoires in COVID-19. Clones were sequenced by immunoSEQ multiplex PCR, and TCRdb holds only the in-frame ones, with some missing. The table shows 200,000 to 250,000 clones, with around 84% occurring only once. Input material: peripheral blood. The receptor source for this set is a man between 45 and 60 years old with acute or convalescent COVID-19.

V is TRBV5-1 and J is TRBJ1-2; no definite D call. Per the germline V gene, CDR1 is SGHRS and CDR2 is YFSETQ. Deletions cut 1 base from V and 5 bases from J, with 18 bases between. The CDR3 length is 16 residues. DNA of the CDR3: TGCGCCAGCAGCTTGCAGCCATCGGTGGACTATTATGGCTACACCTTC. Its protein product is CASSLQPSVDYYGYTF. The full variable domain, in which reference TRBV5-1 and TRBJ1-2 provide the parts outside the CDR3, is KAGVTQTPRYLIKTRGQQVTLSCSPISGHRSVSWYQQTPGQGLQFLFEYFSETQRNKGNFPGRFSGRQFSNSRSEMNVSTLELGDSALYLCASSLQPSVDYYGYTFGSGTRLTVV.

The CDR3 loop is CASSLGGQGTTEAFF. For the CDR3, the DNA is TGCGCCAGCAGCTTGGGGGGACAAGGGACCACTGAAGCTTTCTTT. The chain combines TRBV5-1 with TRBJ1-1, with D perhaps TRBD1 (6 bases). Germline V lookup: CDR1 SGHRS, CDR2 YFSETQ. The CDR3 has 15 amino acids. V lost 0 bases and J lost 4, with 13 bases in between.

V and J are TRBV7-8 and TRBJ1-1, with 7 bases aligning to TRBD1. The V segment lost 1 base and the J segment 8 bases; nucleotides outside the gene matches: 10. CDR1 SGHVS and CDR2 FQNEAQ come from the germline V gene. This CDR3 region has 15 residues. The CDR3 nucleotides read TGTGCCAGCAGCTTAGGTGGCAGAGCAGGGGGGGAAGCTTTCTTT. It is translated as CASSLGGRAGGEAFF.

The chain couples TRBV10-3 to TRBJ2-1; TRBD2 aligns across 12 bases. Germline lookup yields CDR1 ENHRY and CDR2 SYGVKD. The ends lost 3 bases at V and 8 bases at J; junction bases unmatched: 5. The CDR3 has 15 residues. Written as DNA, the CDR3 is TGTGCCATCAGTGACTCGACTAGCGGGGGAGATGAGCAGTTCTTC. It codes for CAISDSTSGGDEQFF.

The rearrangement joins TRBV5-1 to TRBJ1-5, with D tentatively TRBD1 (5 bases). Germline assignment: CDR1 SGHRS and CDR2 YFSETQ. This CDR3 is built from 13 residues. The V gene lost 0 bases and the J gene lost 5 bases, with 6 bases spanning the gap. The CDR3 nucleotides read TGCGCCAGCAGCTTGGTAGGGGATCAGCCCCAGCATTTT. Its translation: CASSLVGDQPQHF.

The rearrangement joins TRBV7-9 to TRBJ1-1, with D hard to call. Germline V lookup: CDR1 SEHNR, CDR2 FQNEAQ (reference sequence). The CDR3 is 12 amino acids. V was pared by 2 bases and J by 5 bases, with 6 bases between. Here the CDR3 reads CASSLSFTEAFF. The CDR3 nucleotides are TGTGCCAGCAGCTTATCATTTACTGAAGCTTTCTTT.

V usage is TRBV24-1 and J usage is TRBJ2-3, with 7 nucleotides matching TRBD1. CDR1 is KGHDR, CDR2 SFDVKD, per germline. V lost 4 bases to trimming and J lost 4 bases; unmatched junction nucleotides: 10. The CDR3 is made up of 16 amino acids. This chain's CDR3 is CATSDRQGDEADTQYF. The CDR3 nucleotides are TGTGCCACCAGTGACCGACAGGGAGACGAGGCAGATACGCAGTATTTT.

CDR3 sequence (DNA): TGTGCCAGCAGTTCCGACAGGGGACCCTACAATGAGCAGTTCTTC. This codes for CASSSDRGPYNEQFF. J is TRBJ2-1 and V is TRBV6-5; TRBD1 matches 8 bases. The germline gives CDR1 MNHEY, CDR2 SVGAGI. V lost 4 bases, J lost 2 bases, and 4 bases stayed unmatched. This CDR3 has 15 residues.

This clone was counted once. The chain has TRBV5-1 and TRBJ2-1; 8 positions agree with TRBD2. The length of the CDR3 is 16 residues. The germline CDR1 and CDR2 sequences are SGHRS and YFSETQ. V gave up 0 bases and J gave up 10 bases; unmatched junction bases: 12. The CDR3 loop reads CASSLGGSGVTREQFF. CDR3 coding DNA: TGCGCCAGCAGCTTGGGAGGTAGCGGGGTGACCAGAGAGCAGTTCTTC. Looking up the rest from reference TRBV5-1 and TRBJ2-1 gives the full variable domain: KAGVTQTPRYLIKTRGQQVTLSCSPISGHRSVSWYQQTPGQGLQFLFEYFSETQRNKGNFPGRFSGRQFSNSRSEMNVSTLELGDSALYLCASSLGGSGVTREQFFGPGTRLTVL.

This chain connects TRBV10-3 to TRBJ1-1; the D gene is possibly TRBD1 (5 bases). In germline, CDR1 is ENHRY, CDR2 SYGVKD. The CDR3 is 13 residues long. The ends were cut back, 11 bases at V and 1 base at J, with 14 bases in the middle. CDR3 nucleotide sequence: TGTGCCTCACGCATGGACACGAACACTGAAGCTTTCTTT. This gives the protein CASRMDTNTEAFF.

V and J are TRBV5-1 and TRBJ1-6; D is unclear. Trimming cost V 0 bases and J 7 bases, with 11 bases left between them. CDR3 size: 15 residues. The germline CDR1 and CDR2 sequences are SGHRS and YFSETQ. CDR3 amino acids: CASSLDSASNSPLHF. Written as DNA, the CDR3 is TGCGCCAGCAGCTTGGACAGTGCCTCCAATTCACCCCTCCACTTT.

The genes are TRBV6-5 and TRBJ1-6, with D hard to call. The CDR3 has 13 amino acids. The V gene lost 6 bases and the J gene lost 8 bases, with 11 bases spanning the gap. Germline V CDR1 and CDR2: MNHEY, SVGAGI. CDR3 nucleotide sequence: TGTGCCAGCAGGCCCCCGGGTGATTCACCCCTCCACTTT. This gives the protein CASRPPGDSPLHF.

The genes are TRBV7-9 and TRBJ2-2; D might be TRBD2 (5 bases). This CDR3 has 13 amino acids. The germline gives CDR1 SEHNR, CDR2 FQNEAQ (reference sequence). V dropped 1 base and J dropped 5 bases, with 5 bases sitting between them. CDR3 protein: CASSLGGTGELFF. The DNA of the CDR3 is TGTGCCAGCAGCTTAGGAGGGACCGGGGAGCTGTTTTTT.

The chain has TRBV2 and TRBJ2-7, with TRBD1 identical over 8 bases. Losses at the gene ends were 6 bases for V and 3 bases for J; bases not matched to a gene: 10. Looked up from germline, CDR1 is SNHLY and CDR2 is FYNNEI. This CDR3 contains 15 residues. This chain's CDR3 is CASSSAGRGLYEQYF. The CDR3 DNA sequence: TGTGCCAGCAGCAGTGCCGGCAGGGGGCTCTACGAGCAGTACTTC.

J is TRBJ2-3 and V is TRBV19; D perhaps matches TRBD1 (6 bases). The germline CDR1 and CDR2 sequences are LNHDA and SQIVND (reference sequence). Trimming pared 3 bases from V and 1 base from J, leaving 8 bases between. The CDR3 consists of 14 residues. The CDR3 nucleotides are TGTGCCAGTAGTATTAACAGGGGCACAGATACGCAGTATTTT. This translates into CASSINRGTDTQYF.

The V call is TRBV6-5, the J call TRBJ1-5, with D maybe TRBD1 (5 bases). Trimming took 6 bases from V and 2 from J, leaving 11 bases between them. The CDR3 is 14 residues long. Germline CDR1 MNHEY, CDR2 SVGAGI. The CDR3 region has the DNA TGTGCCAGCAGCCCAGGGTCGGGCAATCAGCCCCAGCATTTT. It specifies CASSPGSGNQPQHF.

The gene calls are TRBV18 and TRBJ1-1, with 12 bases matching TRBD1. This CDR3 is 16 amino acids long. Germline CDR1 reads KGHSH; CDR2 reads LQKENI. V gave up 9 bases and J gave up 4 bases; unmatched junction bases: 12. The CDR3 protein is CASQPGQGAMGTEAFF. CDR3 bases: TGTGCCAGTCAGCCGGGACAGGGGGCTATGGGCACTGAAGCTTTCTTT.

This clone showed up just once. This chain uses TRBV5-1 with TRBJ1-1; 8 bases map to TRBD1. Germline V gives CDR1 SGHRS, CDR2 YFSETQ. The V and J ends lost 1 base and 0 bases, in that order; junction bases with no gene match: 8. The CDR3 length is 17 residues. The CDR3 sequence is CASSLWGQAIMNTEAFF. The CDR3 DNA is TGCGCCAGCAGCTTGTGGGGACAGGCGATTATGAACACTGAAGCTTTCTTT. Full variable domain (remainder filled in from reference TRBV5-1 and TRBJ1-1): KAGVTQTPRYLIKTRGQQVTLSCSPISGHRSVSWYQQTPGQGLQFLFEYFSETQRNKGNFPGRFSGRQFSNSRSEMNVSTLELGDSALYLCASSLWGQAIMNTEAFFGQGTRLTVV.

The chain couples TRBV5-1 to TRBJ2-4; a possible D gene is TRBD2 (6 bases). CDR3 length equals 16 residues. The V gene lost 2 bases and the J gene lost 3 bases, with 15 bases spanning the gap. Germline V gives CDR1 SGHRS, CDR2 YFSETQ. In DNA form, the CDR3 reads TGCGCCAGCAGCTTAGTTGGAGGGAGAGGCAAAAACATTCAGTACTTC. Translation: CASSLVGGRGKNIQYF. The complete variable domain, with remaining parts taken from reference TRBV5-1 and TRBJ2-4, reads KAGVTQTPRYLIKTRGQQVTLSCSPISGHRSVSWYQQTPGQGLQFLFEYFSETQRNKGNFPGRFSGRQFSNSRSEMNVSTLELGDSALYLCASSLVGGRGKNIQYFGAGTRLSVL.

In this sample, this clone turned up once. The chain recombines TRBV27 with TRBJ1-1; TRBD1 matches 11 bases. Looked up from germline, CDR1 is MNHEY and CDR2 is SMNVEV (reference sequence). Germline trimming cut 3 bases from V and 1 base from J; bases unmatched to any gene: 10. The CDR3 contains 18 residues. The CDR3, as DNA: TGTGCCAGCAGTTTTCGGACAGGGGGCGCTTGGAGGAACACTGAAGCTTTCTTT. Protein: CASSFRTGGAWRNTEAFF.

V gene TRBV29-1 combines with J gene TRBJ2-1, with 11 bases identical to TRBD2. Looked up from germline, CDR1 is SQVTM and CDR2 is ANQGSEA. The CDR3 runs to 15 residues. Germline trimming cut 4 bases from V and 9 bases from J; bases unmatched to any gene: 11. The CDR3 DNA reads TGCAGCGTTGCTCGGGCTAGCGGGGGGTCAGGTGAGCAGTTCTTC. Its translation: CSVARASGGSGEQFF.

The CDR3 here is CASSPRLQGASTDTQYF. CDR3 DNA: TGTGCCAGCTCGCCTAGGCTACAGGGGGCGAGCACAGATACGCAGTATTTT. This chain links TRBV18 with TRBJ2-3; 9 bases map to TRBD1. The germline V gene encodes CDR1 KGHSH and CDR2 LQKENI. J lost 0 bases, V lost 6 bases, and 10 bases had no gene match. This CDR3 is 17 amino acids long.

The rearrangement links TRBV10-1 to TRBJ2-3; the match to TRBD1 covers 8 bases. Germline V CDR1 and CDR2: WNHNN, SYGVQD (reference sequence). The CDR3 has 15 amino acids. J was trimmed by 6 bases and V by 0 bases; bases with no gene match: 5. This chain's CDR3 is CASSESGQGADTQYF. CDR3 sequence (DNA): TGCGCCAGCAGTGAGTCCGGACAGGGTGCGGATACGCAGTATTTT.

This chain links TRBV7-8 with TRBJ2-7; 7 nucleotides match TRBD1. Per germline, CDR1 SGHVS and CDR2 FQNEAQ. The length of the CDR3 is 16 residues. Germline trimming cut 4 bases from V and 0 bases from J; bases unmatched to any gene: 9. CDR3 in amino acids: CASSSGTDPFSYEQYF. In nucleotides, the CDR3 is TGTGCCAGCAGCTCAGGGACAGATCCTTTCTCCTACGAGCAGTACTTC. Variable domain in full (rest from reference TRBV7-8 and TRBJ2-7): GAGVSQSPRYKVAKRGQDVALRCDPISGHVSLFWYQQALGQGPEFLTYFQNEAQLDKSGLPSDRFFAERPEGSVSTLKIQRTQQEDSAVYLCASSSGTDPFSYEQYFGPGTRLTVT.

This clone has just a few counts. The CDR3 loop is CASSLEGYVGQPQHF. As DNA, the CDR3 is TGCGCCAGCAGCTTGGAGGGGTACGTCGGGCAGCCCCAGCATTTT. This chain uses TRBV5-1 with TRBJ1-5; TRBD1 is a possible D gene (5 bases). CDR1 is SGHRS and CDR2 is YFSETQ in the germline V gene. CDR3 length equals 15 residues. Trimming cost V 0 bases and J 7 bases, with 14 bases left between them.